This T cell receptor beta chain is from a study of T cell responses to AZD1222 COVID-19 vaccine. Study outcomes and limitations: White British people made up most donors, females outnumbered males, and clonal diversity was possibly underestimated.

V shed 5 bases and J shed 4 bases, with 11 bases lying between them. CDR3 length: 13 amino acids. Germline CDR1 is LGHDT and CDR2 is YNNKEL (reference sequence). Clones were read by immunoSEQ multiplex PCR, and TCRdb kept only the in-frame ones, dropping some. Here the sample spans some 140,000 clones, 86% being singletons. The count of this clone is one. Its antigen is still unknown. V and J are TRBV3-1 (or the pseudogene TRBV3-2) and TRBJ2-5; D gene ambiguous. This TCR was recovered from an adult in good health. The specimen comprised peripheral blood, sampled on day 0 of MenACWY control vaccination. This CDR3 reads CASSTAVGETQYF. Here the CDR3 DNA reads TGTGCCAGCAGCACAGCAGTAGGAGAGACCCAGTACTTC.